The 24 T cell receptor beta chains reported below all come from one sample, sequenced in a study of CD8 T cells in Susac syndrome. cDNA came from about 0.51 to 1 ug RNA primed by random hexamers. One entry per CDR3 protein, called by TCRdb with MiXCR from the immunoSEQ multiplex PCR reads. The table shows around 130,000 distinct CDR3 sequences, with around 90% occurring only once. The sequencing sample was made of CD8+ T cells from PBMCs. These receptors originate from a human donor with multiple sclerosis.

This sequence joins TRBV7-2 and TRBJ2-7, with 7 bases matching TRBD1. CDR1 and CDR2 from the germline V gene are SGHTA and FQGNSA. The trim removed 4 bases at V and 4 bases at J, leaving 7 bases unmatched. There are 14 residues in the CDR3. As DNA, the CDR3 is TGTGCCAGCAGCTCAAGGGACAGAATGTACGAGCAGTACTTC. It is translated as CASSSRDRMYEQYF.

The chain has TRBV11-2 and TRBJ2-3, with D tentatively TRBD1 (5 bases). The CDR3 contains 14 residues. V was cut by 2 bases and J by 3 bases, with 9 bases left in between. CDR1 SGHAT and CDR2 FQNNGV come from the germline V gene. This CDR3 is CASSLIGETDTQYF. CDR3 in DNA: TGTGCCAGCAGCTTAATAGGGGAAACAGATACGCAGTATTTT.

The chain recombines TRBV25-1 with TRBJ2-5; D is unresolved. CDR3 length: 14 amino acids. Trimming left V 0 bases short and J 2 bases short, with 7 bases between. Germline assignment: CDR1 MGHDK and CDR2 SYGVNS. This chain's CDR3 is CASSEYGFQETQYF. The CDR3 bases are TGTGCCAGCAGTGAATACGGGTTTCAAGAGACCCAGTACTTC.

V and J are TRBV6-5 and TRBJ2-1; D is ambiguous. V dropped 4 bases and J dropped 8 bases, with 12 bases sitting between them. The length of the CDR3 is 13 residues. Germline V CDR1 and CDR2: MNHEY, SVGAGI. For the CDR3, the DNA is TGTGCCAGCAGTTCAATCGTAGGTCATGAGCAGTTCTTC. This gives the protein CASSSIVGHEQFF.

The CDR3 bases are TGTGCCAGCAGCTTCGGCGGGAGAGAGTGGGATGAGCAGTTCTTC. Translation gives CASSFGGREWDEQFF. This chain joins TRBV7-9 and TRBJ2-1, with TRBD2 identical over 7 bases. J was trimmed by 8 bases and V by 3 bases; bases with no gene match: 10. In germline, CDR1 is SEHNR, CDR2 FQNEAQ (reference sequence). This CDR3 region has 15 residues.

The count of this clonotype is one. The V call is TRBV6-6, the J call TRBJ2-7, with 7 bases lining up with TRBD2. Germline V gene data show CDR1 as MNHNY and CDR2 as SVGAGI (reference sequence). This CDR3 has 14 residues. The trim removed 10 bases at V and 0 bases at J, leaving 9 bases unmatched. The CDR3 sequence: CATIGGRLSYEQYF. The CDR3 coding sequence is TGTGCCACGATCGGGGGGAGACTCTCCTACGAGCAGTACTTC.

The chain has TRBV27 and TRBJ2-2; no clear D gene. CDR1 is MNHEY, CDR2 SMNVEV, per germline (reference sequence). Deletions cut 5 bases from V and 4 bases from J, with 14 bases between. The CDR3 spans 15 residues. The CDR3 DNA sequence: TGTGCCAGCAGTGAATTACCCACGTCCACCGGGGAGCTGTTTTTT. This encodes CASSELPTSTGELFF.

This chain joins TRBV30 and TRBJ2-2; no clear D. V dropped 3 bases and J dropped 5 bases, with 7 bases sitting between them. The CDR3 runs 12 residues. Germline CDR1 is GTSNPN and CDR2 is SVGIG (reference sequence). The CDR3 nucleotides read TGTGCCTGGAGCGATCTAACCGGGGAGCTGTTTTTT. It yields the protein CAWSDLTGELFF.

J is TRBJ2-7 and V is TRBV15; 8 bases map to TRBD2. The length of the CDR3 is 17 residues. CDR1 is LNHNV, CDR2 YYDKDF, per germline (reference sequence). Losses at the gene ends were 2 bases for V and 2 bases for J; bases not matched to a gene: 11. The CDR3 region is CATSRIGGAGGTYEQYF. In nucleotides, the CDR3 is TGTGCCACCAGCAGAATTGGGGGGGCGGGAGGTACCTACGAGCAGTACTTC.

The chain recombines TRBV6-4 with TRBJ2-3, with TRBD2 identical over 7 bases. The CDR3 has 16 residues. Trimming cost V 0 bases and J 1 base; bases outside gene matches: 4. CDR1 is MRHNA and CDR2 is SNTAGT in the germline V gene. The CDR3 coding sequence is TGTGCCAGCAGTGACTCGGGCGGGAGTGGCACAGATACGCAGTATTTT. Its protein is CASSDSGGSGTDTQYF.

The chain uses TRBV30 and TRBJ2-7; no firm D call. Germline CDR1 and CDR2: GTSNPN and SVGIG (reference sequence). Trimming took 2 bases from V and 2 from J, leaving 7 bases between them. CDR3 length: 12 amino acids. The CDR3 coding sequence is TGTGCCTGGAGTCAAGGGCCCTACGAGCAGTACTTC. Translation: CAWSQGPYEQYF.

The rearrangement links TRBV4-2 to TRBJ2-1, with 8 nucleotides matching TRBD2. Germline CDR1 reads LGHNA; CDR2 reads YNFKEQ. V lost 4 bases to trimming and J lost 5 bases; unmatched junction nucleotides: 16. CDR3 length: 18 amino acids. The CDR3 spells CASSPSGFGTRTNNEQFF. CDR3 nucleotide sequence: TGTGCCAGCAGCCCTAGCGGCTTCGGGACTAGGACAAACAATGAGCAGTTCTTC.

This sequence joins TRBV20-1 and TRBJ2-7; TRBD1 agrees at 7 bases. The CDR3 extends over 17 amino acids. In germline, CDR1 is DFQATT, CDR2 SNEGSKA (reference sequence). V lost 5 bases to trimming and J lost 2 bases; unmatched junction nucleotides: 18. CDR3 DNA sequence: TGCAGTGCTGTTAACACCAAGACAGGGTGGAGCGCCTACGAGCAGTACTTC. Translation: CSAVNTKTGWSAYEQYF.

The V gene is TRBV5-4, the J gene TRBJ1-1; D ambiguous. The CDR3 is 13 amino acids. V dropped 0 bases and J dropped 6 bases, with 9 bases sitting between them. Germline loops: CDR1 SGHNT, CDR2 YYREEE (reference sequence). The CDR3 region is CASSLDRGSEAFF. In nucleotides, the CDR3 is TGTGCCAGCAGCTTGGACAGAGGCTCTGAAGCTTTCTTT. The variable domain in full, with the rest retrieved from reference TRBV5-4 and TRBJ1-1, is ETGVTQSPTHLIKTRGQQVTLRCSSQSGHNTVSWYQQALGQGPQFIFQYYREEENGRGNFPPRFSGLQFPNYSSELNVNALELDDSALYLCASSLDRGSEAFFGQGTRLTVV.

The rearrangement joins TRBV6-2 or TRBV6-3 to TRBJ2-1; the D gene is possibly TRBD1 (6 bases). This CDR3 has 12 amino acids. Per the germline V gene, CDR1 is MNHEY and CDR2 is SVGEGT. The germline V and J ends were trimmed by 2 bases and 9 bases, with 8 bases remaining between them. The DNA for the CDR3 is TGTGCCAGCAGTTACCCAGGGGTTGAGCAGTTCTTC. Encoded protein: CASSYPGVEQFF.

This rearrangement joins TRBV2 to TRBJ2-5; D uncertain. The CDR3 sequence is 14 residues long. The germline gives CDR1 SNHLY, CDR2 FYNNEI. With 1 base removed from V and 5 bases from J, the gap between germline ends came to 11 bases. The CDR3 here is CASSEGAYGETQYF. In DNA, the CDR3 is TGTGCCAGCAGTGAAGGCGCGTACGGGGAGACCCAGTACTTC. The whole variable domain, filled in from reference TRBV2 and TRBJ2-5, reads EPEVTQTPSHQVTQMGQEVILRCVPISNHLYFYWYRQILGQKVEFLVSFYNNEISEKSEIFDDQFSVERPDGSNFTLKIRSTKLEDSAMYFCASSEGAYGETQYFGPGTRLLVL.

V is TRBV30 and J is TRBJ2-1; 11 positions agree with TRBD1. The V segment lost 2 bases and the J segment 2 bases; nucleotides outside the gene matches: 2. The CDR3 is 15 amino acids. CDR1 and CDR2 from the germline V gene are GTSNPN and SVGIG (reference sequence). The chain's CDR3 is CAWSWDRGTYNEQFF. As DNA, the CDR3 is TGTGCCTGGAGTTGGGACAGGGGGACCTACAATGAGCAGTTCTTC.

The chain is built from TRBV4-1 and TRBJ1-2; no clear D gene. Trimming removed 1 base from V and 2 bases from J, with 8 bases in between. The CDR3 has 14 amino acids. From germline, CDR1 is MGHRA and CDR2 YSYEKL. The CDR3 DNA is TGCGCCAGCAGCCAAGTCGGGGAGAACTATGGCTACACCTTC. Protein: CASSQVGENYGYTF.

This chain joins TRBV11-2 and TRBJ2-2, with TRBD2 identical over 7 bases. V lost 6 bases, J lost 5 bases, and 12 bases stayed unmatched. Per the germline V gene, CDR1 is SGHAT and CDR2 is FQNNGV. The CDR3 is made up of 16 amino acids. The CDR3 spells CASRSTSASPTGELFF. In DNA, the CDR3 is TGTGCCAGCAGGTCCACTAGCGCTTCACCAACCGGGGAGCTGTTTTTT.

The V call is TRBV4-3, the J call TRBJ1-2; 9 bases agree with TRBD1. V lost 4 bases to trimming and J lost 3 bases; unmatched junction nucleotides: 3. CDR1 and CDR2 (germline): LGHNA, YSLEER. The length of the CDR3 is 14 residues. The CDR3 DNA reads as TGCGCCAGCAGCCCGGGACAGGGCGACTATGGCTACACCTTC. Protein sequence: CASSPGQGDYGYTF.

This clonotype was seen only once. This rearrangement joins TRBV2 to TRBJ2-2; D ambiguous. Trimming left V 3 bases short and J 0 bases short, with 5 bases between. Germline V gives CDR1 SNHLY, CDR2 FYNNEI. The CDR3 consists of 14 residues. CDR3 protein: CASSDIANTGELFF. CDR3 nucleotides: TGTGCCAGCAGTGATATAGCGAACACCGGGGAGCTGTTTTTT.

The rearrangement links TRBV11-2 to TRBJ2-7; D is uncertain. This CDR3 comprises 13 residues. Trimming removed 5 bases at V and 3 bases at J, with 11 bases between. CDR1 is SGHAT, CDR2 FQNNGV, per germline. The CDR3 spells CASSPGPGYEQYF. CDR3 nucleotide sequence: TGTGCCAGCAGCCCCGGACCTGGCTACGAGCAGTACTTC.

V and J are TRBV15 and TRBJ2-7; D assignment may be TRBD1 or TRBD2 (5 bases each). Trimming removed 8 bases at V and 0 bases at J, with 11 bases between. Per germline, CDR1 LNHNV and CDR2 YYDKDF (reference sequence). CDR3 length: 13 residues. The CDR3 loop reads CATRDQSSYEQYF. In DNA form, the CDR3 reads TGTGCCACCCGGGACCAAAGCTCCTACGAGCAGTACTTC. Using reference TRBV15 and TRBJ2-7 for the parts outside the CDR3, the full variable domain is DAMVIQNPRYQVTQFGKPVTLSCSQTLNHNVMYWYQQKSSQAPKLLFHYYDKDFNNEADTPDNFQSRRPNTSFCFLDIRSPGLGDTAMYLCATRDQSSYEQYFGPGTRLTVT.

The V and J genes are TRBV13 and TRBJ1-1; D is perhaps TRBD1 (5 bases). V lost 3 bases and J lost 4, with 9 bases in between. Germline CDR1 and CDR2: PRHDT and FYEKMQ (reference sequence). The CDR3 covers 13 residues. The CDR3 spells CASSFGDPTEAFF. Here the CDR3 DNA reads TGTGCCAGCAGCTTCGGGGACCCCACTGAAGCTTTCTTT.